This T cell receptor (beta chain) was retrieved from a study of blood T cell repertoires in COVID-19. Clones were sequenced by immunoSEQ multiplex PCR, and TCRdb holds only the in-frame ones, with some missing. The sample yields 140,000 or so clones, about four fifths seen once. This clonotype was sampled from a man aged 45-60 years who had recovered from COVID-19. The sequenced sample was PBMCs or T cells enriched from blood (not recorded which).

DNA for the CDR3: TGCGCCAGCGGGCGGCCAGGGGGTCAGCCCCAGCATTTT. It is translated as CASGRPGGQPQHF. The chain carries TRBV23-1 and TRBJ1-5; 7 bases agree with TRBD1. TRBV23-1 is an open reading frame whose function is uncertain. V shed 8 bases and J 6 bases; nucleotides not matched to a gene: 7. This CDR3 contains 13 residues.